Following are 22 T cell receptor beta chains from one sample sequenced in a study of cytomegalovirus exposure and HLA in healthy donors (dated by TCRdb to 2016 to 2017). The library was prepared using the immunoSEQ multiplex PCR assay. The multiplex PCR relied on a mix of 60 forward primers for TCR Vbeta segments and 13 reverse primers for TCR Jbeta segments. TCRdb re-hosts the immuneACCESS table, in-frame sequences only. Its copies lack some clones; in the studies checked, an unresolved V gene accounts for under half of them, and the cause for the rest is not known. The sample table holds some 140,000 clones, of which 74% were seen once. Of the sample, 3.5% to 5% falls within the top ten clones. The sample comprised PBMCs. The receptors derive from a man between 18 and 35 years old in good health and CMV-seropositive.

The J gene is TRBJ2-3, the V gene TRBV28; 10 nucleotides align to TRBD2. This CDR3 is built from 15 residues. Trimming at V came to 9 bases and at J to 5 bases, leaving 11 bases not matched to a gene. Germline V gives CDR1 MDHEN, CDR2 SYDVKM. This CDR3 is CASHQSGRGLDTQYF. In nucleotides, the CDR3 is TGTGCCAGTCACCAGAGCGGGAGGGGACTAGATACGCAGTATTTT.

J is TRBJ2-6 and V is TRBV6-1; no clear D gene. The ends were cut back, 8 bases at V and 1 base at J, with 12 bases in the middle. Germline values: CDR1 MNHNS, CDR2 SASEGT. The CDR3 covers 15 residues. In DNA form, the CDR3 reads TGTGCCAGCGAACCTCAGGTTTCTGGGGCCAACGTCCTGACTTTC. Protein sequence: CASEPQVSGANVLTF.

The V call is TRBV7-9, the J call TRBJ2-3; no definite D call. Trimming removed 5 bases from V and 5 bases from J, with 5 bases in between. CDR3 length: 11 amino acids. Germline V CDR1 and CDR2: SEHNR, FQNEAQ (reference sequence). CDR3 coding DNA: TGTGCCAGCAGCCTCCGAGATACGCAGTATTTT. Amino acids: CASSLRDTQYF.

The CDR3 nucleotides are TGCGCCAGCAGCCAAGACGGTCCTCGCCGGGGTGAGCAGTTCTTC. This translates into CASSQDGPRRGEQFF. The rearrangement links TRBV4-1 to TRBJ2-1; D is perhaps TRBD2 (5 bases). This CDR3 is built from 15 residues. V lost 0 bases, J lost 9 bases, and 15 bases lay in between. Germline CDR1 and CDR2: MGHRA and YSYEKL.

This clone was picked up one time. The chain couples TRBV9 to TRBJ2-3, with 12 positions matching TRBD2. The CDR3 extends over 18 amino acids. Germline lookup yields CDR1 SGDLS and CDR2 YYNGEE. Trimming at V came to 4 bases and at J to 3 bases, leaving 12 bases not matched to a gene. The CDR3 DNA reads as TGTGCCAGCAGCCCTTTTCCGGCTAGCGGGGGGGGGACAGATACGCAGTATTTT. It translates to CASSPFPASGGGTDTQYF.

This chain connects TRBV10-3 to TRBJ1-2; D remains ambiguous. The CDR3 totals 13 residues. Germline loops: CDR1 ENHRY, CDR2 SYGVKD. Trimming removed 5 bases from V and 3 bases from J, with 10 bases in between. In DNA form, the CDR3 reads TGTGCCATCAGTCCAGGCTCGGACTATGGCTACACCTTC. The encoded protein is CAISPGSDYGYTF.

This chain joins TRBV6-5 and TRBJ2-3, with 10 bases matching TRBD1. CDR3 length equals 14 residues. Germline CDR1 reads MNHEY; CDR2 reads SVGAGI. V lost 6 bases to trimming and J lost 1 base; unmatched junction nucleotides: 1. The CDR3 DNA reads TGTGCCAGCAGGGGACAGGGGCGCACAGATACGCAGTATTTT. Translated, it gives CASRGQGRTDTQYF.

This clone has a single count. The chain couples TRBV5-6 to TRBJ1-1; maybe TRBD1 (6 bases). The CDR3 contains 15 residues. Germline V gene data show CDR1 as SGHDT and CDR2 as YYEEEE. V was cut by 2 bases and J by 0 bases, with 11 bases left in between. DNA of the CDR3: TGTGCCAGCAGCTTTCGGACAGAATTGAACACTGAAGCTTTCTTT. Its translation: CASSFRTELNTEAFF. The whole variable domain, remainder taken from reference TRBV5-6 and TRBJ1-1, is DAGVTQSPTHLIKTRGQQVTLRCSPKSGHDTVSWYQQALGQGPQFIFQYYEEEERQRGNFPDRFSGHQFPNYSSELNVNALLLGDSALYLCASSFRTELNTEAFFGQGTRLTVV.

This rearrangement joins TRBV7-9 to TRBJ1-4; 11 nucleotides line up with TRBD1. This CDR3 is 14 amino acids long. Germline loops: CDR1 SEHNR, CDR2 FQNEAQ (reference sequence). J lost 7 bases, V lost 6 bases, and 4 bases had no gene match. In nucleotides, the CDR3 is TGTGCCAGCAGACAGGGACAGGGGGGTGAAAAACTGTTTTTT. Protein sequence: CASRQGQGGEKLFF.

The J gene is TRBJ2-7, the V gene TRBV7-2; possible D gene TRBD2, 5 bases. Germline V gene data show CDR1 as SGHTA and CDR2 as FQGNSA. Trimming shortened V by 5 bases and J by 0 bases, and 14 bases separated the two germline ends. The CDR3 consists of 15 residues. CDR3 sequence reads: CASSPDPGSSYEQYF. The CDR3, as DNA: TGTGCCAGCAGCCCCGATCCGGGAAGCTCCTACGAGCAGTACTTC.

Only one count was recorded for this clone. The genes are TRBV7-9 and TRBJ2-1, with no clear D. The CDR3 is made up of 16 amino acids. V lost 1 base to trimming and J lost 5 bases, with 15 bases between them. CDR1 is SEHNR, CDR2 FQNEAQ, per germline (reference sequence). This CDR3 reads CASSLELVMGHNEQFF. The DNA for the CDR3 is TGTGCCAGCAGCTTAGAACTTGTTATGGGCCACAATGAGCAGTTCTTC.

The chain couples TRBV28 to TRBJ2-7; 11 nucleotides align to TRBD2. The germline gives CDR1 MDHEN, CDR2 SYDVKM. This CDR3 has 14 amino acids. V was clipped by 8 bases and J by 3 bases; unmatched bases: 6. The CDR3 spells CASEVTSGNYEQYF. The CDR3 nucleotides read TGTGCCAGCGAAGTGACTAGCGGGAACTACGAGCAGTACTTC.

This clone appeared a few times. The chain joins TRBV12-5 to TRBJ1-2; tentative D call: TRBD1 (6 bases). This CDR3 spans 13 amino acids. Germline loops: CDR1 LGHNT, CDR2 FRNRAP. Deletions cut 0 bases from V and 6 bases from J, with 8 bases between. In DNA form, the CDR3 reads TGTGCTAGTGGTTTGGTGGGGGCGCATGGCTACACCTTC. Translating it yields CASGLVGAHGYTF. The full variable domain, with the rest looked up from reference TRBV12-5 and TRBJ1-2, is DARVTQTPRHKVTEMGQEVTMRCQPILGHNTVFWYRQTMMQGLELLAYFRNRAPLDDSGMPKDRFSAEMPDATLATLKIQPSEPRDSAVYFCASGLVGAHGYTFGSGTRLTVV.

The V and J genes are TRBV7-7 and TRBJ1-4, with no clear D. Deletions cut 10 bases from V and 0 bases from J, with 9 bases between. The germline gives CDR1 SSHAT, CDR2 FNYEAQ (reference sequence). The CDR3 has 13 amino acids. The CDR3 nucleotides read TGTGCCACCCTAATGGCAACTAATGAAAAACTGTTTTTT. Translating gives CATLMATNEKLFF.

V and J are TRBV6-1 and TRBJ1-4, with D perhaps TRBD1 (6 bases). Germline V gene lookup returns CDR1 MNHNS and CDR2 SASEGT. V shed 6 bases and J shed 0 bases, with 11 bases lying between them. The CDR3 is 15 amino acids. CDR3 loop: CASSRGGTTNEKLFF. CDR3 in DNA: TGTGCCAGCAGCCGGGGGGGCACAACTAATGAAAAACTGTTTTTT.

V usage is TRBV5-6 and J usage is TRBJ2-1; tentatively, D is TRBD1 (6 bases). V lost 6 bases and J lost 2, with 12 bases in between. The CDR3 spans 14 residues. CDR1 is SGHDT and CDR2 is YYEEEE in the germline V gene. The CDR3 loop is CASISGVAYNEQFF. The CDR3 DNA sequence: TGTGCCAGCATCTCAGGGGTTGCCTACAATGAGCAGTTCTTC.

The J gene is TRBJ1-2, the V gene TRBV2, with TRBD1 matching 8 bases. The V gene's germline CDR1 is SNHLY and CDR2 FYNNEI. The CDR3 loop spans 17 amino acids. V shed 3 bases, J shed 4 bases, and the junction held 13 bases outside the gene matches. CDR3 in amino acids: CASSDGPGQASFYGYTF. CDR3 in DNA: TGTGCCAGCAGTGATGGCCCGGGACAGGCATCTTTCTATGGCTACACCTTC.

V is TRBV27 and J is TRBJ2-7; D uncertain. The germline V gene has CDR1 MNHEY and CDR2 SMNVEV (reference sequence). V was trimmed by 3 bases and J by 1 base, leaving 7 bases between them. The CDR3 sequence is 13 residues long. The CDR3 spells CASSFSNSYEQYF. CDR3 DNA: TGTGCCAGCAGTTTCAGTAATTCCTACGAGCAGTACTTC.

This clone has only a few counts. The CDR3 region is CASSPQLGGTEAFF. For the CDR3, the DNA is TGCGCCAGCAGCCCACAGTTGGGTGGAACTGAAGCTTTCTTT. The chain combines TRBV4-1 with TRBJ1-1; no reliable D call. Trimming pared 4 bases from V and 5 bases from J, leaving 14 bases between. The V gene's germline CDR1 is MGHRA and CDR2 YSYEKL. This CDR3 contains 14 residues.

This chain links TRBV6-1 with TRBJ1-1; D remains unclear. Per the germline V gene, CDR1 is MNHNS and CDR2 is SASEGT. The CDR3 totals 12 residues. Trimming pared 3 bases from V and 8 bases from J, leaving 10 bases between. CDR3 in amino acids: CASSDYREEAFF. The CDR3 coding sequence is TGTGCCAGCAGTGATTATAGGGAGGAAGCTTTCTTT.

This CDR3 is CASRPTGNYGYTF. CDR3 in DNA: TGTGCCAGCAGGCCGACAGGGAACTATGGCTACACCTTC. The gene calls are TRBV14 and TRBJ1-2, with 7 bases fitting TRBD1. The CDR3 contains 13 residues. Germline V gene lookup returns CDR1 SGHDN and CDR2 FVKESK. J was trimmed by 2 bases and V by 6 bases; bases with no gene match: 3. The full variable domain, with the rest looked up from reference TRBV14 and TRBJ1-2, is EAGVTQFPSHSVIEKGQTVTLRCDPISGHDNLYWYRRVMGKEIKFLLHFVKESKQDESGMPNNRFLAERTGGTYSTLKVQPAELEDSGVYFCASRPTGNYGYTFGSGTRLTVV.

V is TRBV23-1 and J is TRBJ2-7; D is possibly TRBD1 (5 bases). TRBV23-1 belongs to the ORF category, with a function that is uncertain. V dropped 2 bases and J dropped 3 bases, with 17 bases sitting between them. CDR3 length equals 16 residues. In DNA form, the CDR3 reads TGCGCCAGCAGTCAACTTACCGGACAAGAAAACTACGAGCAGTACTTC. This gives the protein CASSQLTGQENYEQYF.